This TCR beta chain was documented in a study of blood T cell repertoires in COVID-19. About the research overall: Donors in the United States, Italy and Spain gave samples during acute or convalescent COVID-19. T cells, B-cell-depleted T cells, or PBMCs supplied cDNA or gDNA.

Original processing notes: It was from reference gene primer amplification that nucleated cell counts were estimated. The table came from immunoSEQ multiplex PCR; TCRdb's copy has only in-frame clones and leaves some out. The V and J calls and the clone size are those of that table, but D and trimming were determined from the DNA. The data hold approximately 200,000 clones, with 94% observed a single time. This clonotype was sampled from a man aged 30 to 39 with COVID-19, enrolled during active disease. Sequences were obtained from peripheral blood.

In DNA form, the CDR3 reads TGTGCCAGCAGTGAAGCAAGGCCCGGGAGGGGTTCACCCCTCCACTTT. Its protein is CASSEARPGRGSPLHF. The chain uses TRBV6-1 and TRBJ1-6; D might be TRBD1 (5 bases). Germline values: CDR1 MNHNS, CDR2 SASEGT. V was trimmed by 0 bases and J by 9 bases, leaving 15 bases between them. The CDR3 has 16 amino acids.